This T cell receptor beta chain was recorded in a study of shared clonotypes between healthy human individuals. In the study overall: Donors had three CD4 naive, three CD4 memory, two CD8 naive and one CD8 memory plate apiece.

Repertoires were generated with immunoSEQ multiplex PCR, while TCRdb's copy carries only in-frame clones and drops some. Of about 2.4 million clones detected, around nine tenths appear once; the ten largest clones hold about 0.13%. V gave up 5 bases and J gave up 3 bases; unmatched junction bases: 8. The CDR3 loop spans 15 amino acids. CDR1 is SGHVS, CDR2 FNYEAQ, per germline. Those who donated were healthy HIV-negative adults, with no recent acute infections or vaccinations reported. Only one count was recorded for this clone. The antigen is not known. General study results and limits: Lower generation probabilities were found for non-shared clonotypes than for those shared by all four donors. Roughly 5% of naive CD4 clonotypes were common to a handful of donors.

The J gene is TRBJ2-3, the V gene TRBV7-6, with 7 bases fitting TRBD1. The source is a man aged 18 to 30 in good health. Source material: naive CD4+ T cells sorted from blood. The subset denotes: CD45RA+ positively selected. The CDR3 coding sequence is TGTGCCAGCAGCCCGACAGGGACCGGGACAGATACGCAGTATTTT. Translating gives CASSPTGTGTDTQYF.